This T cell receptor beta chain was obtained from a study of cytomegalovirus exposure and HLA in healthy donors. Points on this clone: Its antigen remains unknown.

Findings and caveats of the study: Analyses of presence and absence presupposed an approximately uniform sequencing depth across donors.

The PCR had 60 Vbeta and 13 Jbeta primers. Libraries were prepared by immunoSEQ multiplex PCR; TCRdb keeps only in-frame clonotypes and omits some of them. In the table there are about 64,000 clones, over 70% of which are singletons. Germline V CDR1 and CDR2: SNHLY, FYNNEI. V lost 1 base to trimming and J lost 4 bases; unmatched junction nucleotides: 2. The CDR3 is made up of 14 amino acids. Donors showed nominal health when sampled, although they likely had unrecorded immune exposures. The receptor's source is a male donor in good health and CMV-seropositive. This chain joins TRBV2 and TRBJ1-1; 8 nucleotides align to TRBD1. Sequenced: PBMCs. As DNA, the CDR3 is TGTGCCAGCAGTGAAGGGACAGGGACCACTGAAGCTTTCTTT. Translated, it gives CASSEGTGTTEAFF.